These 26 T cell receptor beta chains were all obtained from the same sample, sequenced in a study of post-analysis software for immune sequencing data. Findings and caveats of the study: Five TRBV segments, including TRBV5-6, TRBV5-1 and TRBV20-1, were more frequent in patients than controls.

These receptors' antigens are unknown. Unique molecular identifiers had been added to the TCR beta cDNA libraries. TCRdb analysed the PCR reads with MiXCR anew, one entry per CDR3 protein. The repertoire holds 820,000 or so distinct CDR3 sequences, around 50% seen once, with about 4.5% in the top ten. Sequencing input: blood. Receptors were obtained from a girl aged 10 to 17 with multiple sclerosis.

V gene TRBV25-1 combines with J gene TRBJ2-4; maybe TRBD2 (6 bases). The J call may be wrong; the DNA end is better matched by TRBJ2-5. The CDR3 runs to 14 residues. The germline gives CDR1 MGHDK, CDR2 SYGVNS. CDR3 in DNA: TGTGCCAGCAGTGAATGGACTATGCAAGAGACCCAGTACTTC. Its translation is CASSEWTMQETQYF.

The chain links TRBV27 to TRBJ2-3, with D hard to call. The CDR3 has 14 residues. V lost 5 bases and J 0 bases, leaving 9 bases between the germline ends. Germline-derived CDR1 and CDR2 are MNHEY and SMNVEV (reference sequence). As DNA, the CDR3 is TGTGCCAGCAGTCTCCTAAGAAGCACAGATACGCAGTATTTT. It encodes CASSLLRSTDTQYF.

The chain has TRBV29-1 and TRBJ2-2, with D perhaps TRBD1 or TRBD2 (5 bases each). Looked up from germline, CDR1 is SQVTM and CDR2 is ANQGSEA. With 1 base removed from V and 4 bases from J, the gap between germline ends came to 13 bases. The length of the CDR3 is 15 residues. The chain's CDR3 is CSVEVIGAGTGELFF. The CDR3, as DNA: TGCAGCGTTGAAGTGATAGGGGCGGGCACCGGGGAGCTGTTTTTT.

CDR3 loop: CASSLARSSGNYYNEQFF. The CDR3, as DNA: TGTGCCAGCAGCTTAGCGCGTTCTAGCGGGAATTATTACAATGAGCAGTTCTTC. The chain couples TRBV7-2 to TRBJ2-1; TRBD2 aligns across 9 bases. The CDR3 is made up of 18 amino acids. CDR1 and CDR2 (germline): SGHTA, FQGNSA. Germline trimming cut 0 bases from V and 4 bases from J; bases unmatched to any gene: 10.

The gene calls are TRBV7-6 and TRBJ2-5; 8 bases match TRBD2. CDR1 and CDR2 from the germline V gene are SGHVS and FNYEAQ. This CDR3 has 15 amino acids. V shed 5 bases and J 3 bases; nucleotides not matched to a gene: 8. The CDR3: CASSPGLASKETQYF. CDR3 DNA: TGTGCCAGCAGCCCCGGACTAGCTTCTAAAGAGACCCAGTACTTC.

This rearrangement joins TRBV4-1 to TRBJ1-4; D gene uncertain. CDR3 size: 15 residues. Trimming removed 1 base from V and 5 bases from J, with 11 bases in between. The germline V gene has CDR1 MGHRA and CDR2 YSYEKL. The CDR3 spells CASSQVTGSNEKLFF. The CDR3, as DNA: TGCGCCAGCAGCCAAGTAACCGGATCGAATGAAAAACTGTTTTTT.

The rearrangement links TRBV2 to TRBJ2-7; D possibly corresponds to TRBD2 (5 bases). V was cut by 4 bases and J by 1 base, with 14 bases left in between. From germline, CDR1 is SNHLY and CDR2 FYNNEI. The CDR3 extends over 15 amino acids. The CDR3 is CASSVGFGMSYEQYF. The CDR3 coding sequence is TGTGCCAGCAGTGTCGGTTTCGGGATGTCCTACGAGCAGTACTTC.

This clonotype was detected only a few times. The genes are TRBV5-1 and TRBJ2-1; possibly TRBD1 or TRBD2 for D (5 bases each). The CDR3 sequence is 15 residues long. The germline CDR1 and CDR2 sequences are SGHRS and YFSETQ. The ends were cut back, 0 bases at V and 5 bases at J, with 12 bases in the middle. CDR3 sequence reads: CASSLAEGSDNEQFF. CDR3 sequence (DNA): TGCGCCAGCAGCTTGGCCGAGGGGTCGGACAATGAGCAGTTCTTC.

This clonotype was counted a few times. The chain recombines TRBV29-1 with TRBJ1-2, with D possibly matching TRBD1 (5 bases). Germline CDR1 is SQVTM and CDR2 is ANQGSEA. This CDR3 region has 15 residues. Trimming stripped 0 bases from V and 6 bases from J, with 17 bases between. The CDR3 bases are TGCAGCGTTGAAGATCGGGGGGGGAACAGAAATGGCTACACCTTC. Translating gives CSVEDRGGNRNGYTF.

This clonotype has just one count. The rearrangement links TRBV29-1 to TRBJ2-6; tentatively, D is TRBD1 or TRBD2 (5 bases each). The germline V gene has CDR1 SQVTM and CDR2 ANQGSEA. The germline V and J ends were trimmed by 6 bases and 0 bases, with 24 bases remaining between them. The CDR3 is 19 residues long. The CDR3 nucleotides read TGCAGCGTCACCGGAAGAGGCCTTAGGGGACGCTCTGGGGCCAACGTCCTGACTTTC. It specifies CSVTGRGLRGRSGANVLTF.

This sequence joins TRBV4-2 and TRBJ1-2; D not certain. The CDR3 has 17 amino acids. Trimming cost V 0 bases and J 4 bases, with 18 bases left between them. Germline V gene data show CDR1 as LGHNA and CDR2 as YNFKEQ. The CDR3 region is CASSQDEGDGLTYGYTF. CDR3 coding DNA: TGTGCCAGCAGCCAAGATGAGGGCGACGGATTAACCTATGGCTACACCTTC.

The rearrangement uses TRBV29-1 and TRBJ2-1, with 9 bases identical to TRBD1. Germline V lookup: CDR1 SQVTM, CDR2 ANQGSEA. The V segment lost 6 bases and the J segment 9 bases; nucleotides outside the gene matches: 9. CDR3 size: 13 residues. The CDR3, as DNA: TGCAGCGTCGTCGGGACAGGGTACGGTGAGCAGTTCTTC. It yields the protein CSVVGTGYGEQFF.

The V and J genes are TRBV7-9 and TRBJ2-7; D is perhaps TRBD2 (5 bases). V lost 5 bases and J 6 bases, leaving 17 bases between the germline ends. CDR1 and CDR2 from the germline V gene are SEHNR and FQNEAQ (reference sequence). The CDR3 is 14 residues long. The CDR3 spells CASSHSGLRGEQYF. The CDR3 coding sequence is TGTGCCAGCAGCCATTCGGGTCTCCGGGGCGAGCAGTACTTC.

In its sample, this clonotype was seen a few times. The V gene is TRBV9, the J gene TRBJ2-1; the match to TRBD2 covers 8 bases. CDR3 length: 14 residues. Germline CDR1 reads SGDLS; CDR2 reads YYNGEE. J lost 7 bases, V lost 0 bases, and 3 bases had no gene match. Here the CDR3 reads CASSVAGGPNEQFF. CDR3 in DNA: TGTGCCAGCAGCGTAGCGGGGGGGCCGAATGAGCAGTTCTTC.

V is TRBV20-1 and J is TRBJ2-5; 7 nucleotides align to TRBD2. The CDR3 extends over 16 amino acids. The trim removed 6 bases at V and 2 bases at J, leaving 15 bases unmatched. Germline V lookup: CDR1 DFQATT, CDR2 SNEGSKA (reference sequence). As DNA, the CDR3 is TGCAGTGCCCTAGATAAGCGGGACCCAGGGCAAGAGACCCAGTACTTC. Protein product: CSALDKRDPGQETQYF.

The gene calls are TRBV7-6 and TRBJ2-7, with a possible D match to TRBD1 (6 bases). The CDR3 spans 14 residues. The germline V and J ends were trimmed by 5 bases and 2 bases, with 13 bases remaining between them. Germline values: CDR1 SGHVS, CDR2 FNYEAQ. The CDR3 reads CASSPLDRTYEQYF. CDR3 sequence (DNA): TGTGCCAGCAGCCCGTTGGACAGAACCTACGAGCAGTACTTC.

This clonotype was seen repeatedly, ten times or more. The genes are TRBV5-1 and TRBJ2-4; D remains unclear. This CDR3 spans 14 amino acids. V shed 4 bases and J shed 9 bases, with 17 bases lying between them. Looked up from germline, CDR1 is SGHRS and CDR2 is YFSETQ. The CDR3 sequence is CASSPGNQESIQYF. DNA for the CDR3: TGCGCCAGCAGCCCAGGAAACCAAGAGAGCATTCAGTACTTC.

The V gene is TRBV20-1, the J gene TRBJ2-7; TRBD1 matches at 7 bases. The CDR3 extends over 13 amino acids. Germline values: CDR1 DFQATT, CDR2 SNEGSKA (reference sequence). J was trimmed by 4 bases and V by 2 bases; bases with no gene match: 5. CDR3: CSARRDSPYEQYF. In DNA form, the CDR3 reads TGCAGTGCTAGAAGGGACAGCCCGTACGAGCAGTACTTC.

The chain uses TRBV20-1 and TRBJ2-7, with 12 nucleotides matching TRBD2. J gave up 4 bases and V 1 base, and 17 bases lay outside the gene matches. This CDR3 spans 19 amino acids. CDR1 and CDR2 (germline): DFQATT, SNEGSKA (reference sequence). The CDR3, as DNA: TGCAGTGCTAGAGTCAGGCTAGCGGGAGGGGGAATGGGGCTTTACGAGCAGTACTTC. It encodes CSARVRLAGGGMGLYEQYF.

This clonotype has only a few counts. The chain combines TRBV29-1 with TRBJ2-1, with 9 bases fitting TRBD2. The CDR3 length is 12 residues. From germline, CDR1 is SQVTM and CDR2 ANQGSEA. CDR3 sequence (DNA): TGCGGCACCCCGGGACTAGCAGATGAGCAGTTCTTC. Its translation: CGTPGLADEQFF.

The chain combines TRBV5-1 with TRBJ2-3; 8 nucleotides match TRBD1. Germline lookup yields CDR1 SGHRS and CDR2 YFSETQ. J was trimmed by 3 bases and V by 2 bases; bases with no gene match: 8. The CDR3 consists of 16 residues. In DNA form, the CDR3 reads TGCGCCAGCAGCTTCCCCCGACAGGGGTTTACAGATACGCAGTATTTT. It specifies CASSFPRQGFTDTQYF.

This clonotype was seen a few times. The chain recombines TRBV5-1 with TRBJ1-5, with D possibly matching TRBD1 (6 bases). Looked up from germline, CDR1 is SGHRS and CDR2 is YFSETQ. Trimming pared 0 bases from V and 5 bases from J, leaving 30 bases between. CDR3 length equals 21 residues. CDR3 residues: CASSLEPLRLGGLTVYQPQHF. The CDR3 region has the DNA TGCGCCAGCAGCTTGGAGCCCCTTCGGTTGGGGGGCCTTACCGTTTATCAGCCCCAGCATTTT.

The chain carries TRBV7-2 and TRBJ2-3; 7 positions agree with TRBD2. V lost 5 bases, J lost 1 base, and 6 bases stayed unmatched. The CDR3 extends over 15 amino acids. The germline CDR1 and CDR2 sequences are SGHTA and FQGNSA. CDR3 sequence reads: CASSPQAGRTDTQYF. The DNA for the CDR3 is TGTGCCAGCAGCCCTCAAGCGGGGCGCACAGATACGCAGTATTTT.

The V call is TRBV9, the J call TRBJ1-6; TRBD1 agrees at 8 bases. CDR1 is SGDLS and CDR2 is YYNGEE in the germline V gene. J gave up 9 bases and V 4 bases, and 9 bases lay outside the gene matches. The CDR3 runs to 15 residues. The CDR3 loop is CASSSRQGSSSPLHF. The DNA for the CDR3 is TGTGCCAGCAGCTCCCGACAGGGGTCAAGTTCACCCCTCCACTTT.

CDR3 sequence (DNA): TGTGCCACCAGCAGAGATTGGAGCCGGGGAGGCTACACCTTC. It is translated as CATSRDWSRGGYTF. The J gene is TRBJ1-2, the V gene TRBV15; D is unclear. The ends were cut back, 0 bases at V and 8 bases at J, with 13 bases in the middle. The CDR3 totals 14 residues. Per the germline V gene, CDR1 is LNHNV and CDR2 is YYDKDF (reference sequence). Looking up the rest from reference TRBV15 and TRBJ1-2 gives the full variable domain: DAMVIQNPRYQVTQFGKPVTLSCSQTLNHNVMYWYQQKSSQAPKLLFHYYDKDFNNEADTPDNFQSRRPNTSFCFLDIRSPGLGDTAMYLCATSRDWSRGGYTFGSGTRLTVV.

This clonotype was counted a few times. This chain uses TRBV29-1 with TRBJ2-1, with 9 bases identical to TRBD1. The ends lost 1 base at V and 9 bases at J; junction bases unmatched: 7. CDR1 is SQVTM and CDR2 is ANQGSEA in the germline V gene. The CDR3 runs 14 residues. The CDR3 region has the DNA TGCAGCGTTGAAGGTGGACAGGGGAGAGGTGAGCAGTTCTTC. It yields the protein CSVEGGQGRGEQFF.